There are a few counts of the clone carrying this T cell receptor (beta chain). The sample originates from a study of CD8 T cells in ankylosing spondylitis. Germline trimming cut 7 bases from V and 2 bases from J; bases unmatched to any gene: 8. This CDR3 region has 16 residues. MiXCR, applied by TCRdb to the 5' RACE reads, yields one record per CDR3 protein. The sample includes 300,000 to 350,000 distinct CDR3 sequences, 20% to 25% of them seen just once. Sample: blood, either unsorted or a sorted T cell fraction (not recorded which). The chain is built from TRBV12-3 or TRBV12-4 and TRBJ2-7, with 13 bases matching TRBD2. The TCR comes from a female donor with ankylosing spondylitis or in good health (not recorded which). This CDR3 is CASKQTSGRATYEQYF. CDR3 coding DNA: TGTGCCAGCAAGCAAACTAGCGGGAGGGCTACCTACGAGCAGTACTTC.